This T cell receptor (beta chain) was obtained from a study of beta chain features in type 1 diabetes. Points from the study as a whole: In every one of the four CD4+ subsets, TCRB CDR3s were moderately but significantly shorter in Type 1 diabetes patients.

The entirety of the isolated RNA underwent reverse transcription, so expressed TCRB transcripts were sequenced. Here immunoSEQ multiplex PCR was the method, and the copy in TCRdb shows in-frame clones only, minus some. Of under 200,000 clones detected, around 8% appear once; the ten largest clones hold over 0.5%. Germline CDR1 SNHLY, CDR2 FYNNEI. With 6 bases clipped from V and 7 bases from J, the junction kept 8 bases outside the gene matches. The CDR3 runs to 13 residues. On this clone: The antigen is undetermined.

This chain links TRBV2 with TRBJ1-2; 7 bases fit TRBD1. The TCR comes from a woman between 18 and 29 years old with type 1 diabetes. Specimen: central memory CD4+ T cells from blood. This chain's CDR3 is CASRNRGDAGYTF. DNA of the CDR3: TGTGCCAGCAGGAACAGGGGAGACGCTGGCTACACCTTC.